This section outlines one TCR beta chain sequence together with its context. The data were taken from a study of T cells after yellow fever vaccination. MiXCR, run by TCRdb on the 5' RACE reads, gives a single entry per CDR3 protein. This sample has approximately 170,000 distinct CDR3 sequences, with approximately 9.9% found just once. The CDR3 is 17 residues long. The V gene end was trimmed by 3 bases and the J gene end by 1 base; junction bases not matched to a gene: 6. CDR1 and CDR2 (germline): KGHDR, SFDVKD. This receptor was identified in a man aged 18 to 29 who received the YFV17D yellow fever vaccine. The input for sequencing was CD8+ T cells sorted from PBMCs, taken 15 days after the yellow fever booster vaccination. The chain recombines TRBV24-1 with TRBJ2-5, with 11 nucleotides matching TRBD2. CDR3: CATSDPGTSGSQETQYF. DNA for the CDR3: TGTGCCACCAGTGATCCCGGGACTAGCGGATCCCAAGAGACCCAGTACTTC.